This entry features one T cell receptor beta chain sequence. This CDR3 spans 14 amino acids. V shed 2 bases, J shed 6 bases, and the junction held 1 base outside the gene matches. Germline V gene data show CDR1 as SGDLS and CDR2 as YYNGEE. These data are taken from a study of control samples from healthy donors and cancer patients. Sequencing was performed with immunoSEQ multiplex PCR; in TCRdb, only in-frame clones are kept and a portion is missing. Found here are just over 50,000 clones, 88% of them singletons; the top ten hold just under 40%. Sequencing was done on a sample of PBMCs. The chain uses TRBV9 and TRBJ2-1; the match to TRBD2 covers 11 bases. This sequence was found in a man in his forties or fifties with head and neck cancer. The DNA of the CDR3 is TGTGCCAGCAGCGTGGGACTAGCGGCCAATGAGCAGTTCTTC. It is translated as CASSVGLAANEQFF. The full variable domain, in which reference TRBV9 and TRBJ2-1 provide the parts outside the CDR3, is DSGVTQTPKHLITATGQRVTLRCSPRSGDLSVYWYQQSLDQGLQFLIQYYNGEERAKGNILERFSAQQFPDLHSELNLSSLELGDSALYFCASSVGLAANEQFFGPGTRLTVL.